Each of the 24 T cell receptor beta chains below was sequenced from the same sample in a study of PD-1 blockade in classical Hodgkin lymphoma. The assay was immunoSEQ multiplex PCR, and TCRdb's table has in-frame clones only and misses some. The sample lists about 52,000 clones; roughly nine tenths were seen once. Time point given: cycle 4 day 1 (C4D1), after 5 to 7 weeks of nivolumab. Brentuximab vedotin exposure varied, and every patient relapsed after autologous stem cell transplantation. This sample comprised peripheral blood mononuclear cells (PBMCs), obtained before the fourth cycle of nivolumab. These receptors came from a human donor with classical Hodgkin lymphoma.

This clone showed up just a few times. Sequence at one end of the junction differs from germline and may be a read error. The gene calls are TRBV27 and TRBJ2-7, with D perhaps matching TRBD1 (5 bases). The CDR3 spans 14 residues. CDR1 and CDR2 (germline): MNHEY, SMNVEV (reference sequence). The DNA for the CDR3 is TGTGCCAGCAGTTTAAGATGGGGCTCCGACGAGCAGTACTTC. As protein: CASSLRWGSDEQYF.

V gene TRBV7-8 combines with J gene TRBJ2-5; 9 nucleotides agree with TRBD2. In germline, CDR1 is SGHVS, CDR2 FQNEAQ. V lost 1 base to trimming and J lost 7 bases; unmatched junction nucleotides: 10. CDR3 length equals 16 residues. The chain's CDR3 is CASSLEALAGSGTQYF. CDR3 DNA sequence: TGTGCCAGCAGCTTAGAGGCCCTAGCGGGGAGCGGGACCCAGTACTTC.

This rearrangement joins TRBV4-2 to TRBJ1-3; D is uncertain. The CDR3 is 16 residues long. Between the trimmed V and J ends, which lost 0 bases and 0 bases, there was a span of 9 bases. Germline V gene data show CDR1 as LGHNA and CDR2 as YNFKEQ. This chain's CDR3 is CASSQEVFSSGNTIYF. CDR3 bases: TGTGCCAGCAGCCAAGAGGTCTTCAGCTCTGGAAACACCATATATTTT.

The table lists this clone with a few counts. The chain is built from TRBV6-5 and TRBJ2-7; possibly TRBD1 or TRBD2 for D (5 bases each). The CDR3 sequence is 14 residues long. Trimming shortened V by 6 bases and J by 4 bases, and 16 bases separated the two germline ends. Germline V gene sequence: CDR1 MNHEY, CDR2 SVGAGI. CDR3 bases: TGTGCCAGCAGCCAGGGACCTGATCGGTACGAGCAGTACTTC. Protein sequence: CASSQGPDRYEQYF.

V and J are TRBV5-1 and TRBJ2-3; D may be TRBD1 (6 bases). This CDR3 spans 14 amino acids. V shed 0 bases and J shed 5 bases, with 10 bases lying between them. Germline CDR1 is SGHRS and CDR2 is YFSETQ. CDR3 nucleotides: TGCGCCAGCAGCTTGGACAGGGTCAGAGATACGCAGTATTTT. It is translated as CASSLDRVRDTQYF.

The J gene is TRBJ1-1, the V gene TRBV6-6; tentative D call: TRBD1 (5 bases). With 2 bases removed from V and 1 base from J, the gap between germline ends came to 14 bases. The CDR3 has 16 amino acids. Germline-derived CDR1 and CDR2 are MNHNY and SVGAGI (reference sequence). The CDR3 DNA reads TGTGCCAGCAGTTACGGGGGGTATGGTGGGAACACTGAAGCTTTCTTT. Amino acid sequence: CASSYGGYGGNTEAFF.

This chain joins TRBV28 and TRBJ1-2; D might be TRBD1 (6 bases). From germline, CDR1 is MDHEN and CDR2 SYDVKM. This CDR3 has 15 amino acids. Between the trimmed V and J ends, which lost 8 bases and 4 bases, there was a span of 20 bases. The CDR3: CASSLRMTGGYGYTF. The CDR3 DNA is TGTGCCAGCTCCCTCAGGATGACAGGAGGCTATGGCTACACCTTC.

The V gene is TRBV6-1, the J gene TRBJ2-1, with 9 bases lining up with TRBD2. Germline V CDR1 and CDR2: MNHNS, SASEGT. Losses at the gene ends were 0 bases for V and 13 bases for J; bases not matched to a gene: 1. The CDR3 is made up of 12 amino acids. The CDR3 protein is CASSEAGTSQFF. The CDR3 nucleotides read TGTGCCAGCAGTGAAGCAGGGACTAGCCAGTTCTTC.

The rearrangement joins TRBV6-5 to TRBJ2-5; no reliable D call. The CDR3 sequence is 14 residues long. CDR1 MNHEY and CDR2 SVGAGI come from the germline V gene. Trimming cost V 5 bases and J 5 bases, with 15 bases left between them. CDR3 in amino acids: CASSRDVVGETQYF. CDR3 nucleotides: TGTGCCAGCAGTCGCGATGTTGTCGGGGAGACCCAGTACTTC.

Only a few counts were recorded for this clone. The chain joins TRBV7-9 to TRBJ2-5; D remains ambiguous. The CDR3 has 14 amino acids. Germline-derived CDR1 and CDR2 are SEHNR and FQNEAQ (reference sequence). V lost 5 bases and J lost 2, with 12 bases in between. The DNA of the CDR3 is TGTGCCAGCAGCCCCCGCTCGGAACAAGAGACCCAGTACTTC. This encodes CASSPRSEQETQYF.

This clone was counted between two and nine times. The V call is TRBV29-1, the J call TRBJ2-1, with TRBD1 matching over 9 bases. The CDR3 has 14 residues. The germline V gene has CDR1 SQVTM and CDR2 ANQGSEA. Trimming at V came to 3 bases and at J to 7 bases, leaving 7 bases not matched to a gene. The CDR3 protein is CSVDPDRGPNEQFF. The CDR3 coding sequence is TGCAGCGTTGACCCGGACAGGGGACCAAATGAGCAGTTCTTC.

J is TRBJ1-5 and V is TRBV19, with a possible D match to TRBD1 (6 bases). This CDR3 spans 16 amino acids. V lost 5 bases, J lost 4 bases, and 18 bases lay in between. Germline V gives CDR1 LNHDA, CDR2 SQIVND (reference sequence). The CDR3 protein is CASSPLGGQRNQPQHF. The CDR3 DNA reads TGTGCCAGTAGTCCGCTAGGAGGACAGAGAAATCAGCCCCAGCATTTT.

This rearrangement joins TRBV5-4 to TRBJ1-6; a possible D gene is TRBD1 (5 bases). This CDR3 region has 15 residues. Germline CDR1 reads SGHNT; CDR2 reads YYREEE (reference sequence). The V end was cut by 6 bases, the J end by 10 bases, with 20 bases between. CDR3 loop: CASNLGGALGSPLHF. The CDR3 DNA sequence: TGTGCCAGCAACCTCGGCGGGGCCCTCGGGTCACCCCTCCACTTT.

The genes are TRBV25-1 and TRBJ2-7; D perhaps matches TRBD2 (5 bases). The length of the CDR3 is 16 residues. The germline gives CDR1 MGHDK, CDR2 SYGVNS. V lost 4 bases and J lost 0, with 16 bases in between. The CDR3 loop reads CASSVGSGLGSYEQYF. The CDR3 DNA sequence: TGTGCCAGCAGTGTAGGATCGGGGTTAGGCTCCTACGAGCAGTACTTC.

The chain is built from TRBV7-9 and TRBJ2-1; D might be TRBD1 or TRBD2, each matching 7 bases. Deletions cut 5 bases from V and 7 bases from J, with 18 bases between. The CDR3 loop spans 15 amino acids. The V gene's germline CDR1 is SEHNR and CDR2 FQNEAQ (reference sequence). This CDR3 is CASSPGGTATNEQFF. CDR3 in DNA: TGTGCCAGCAGCCCCGGGGGGACAGCAACTAATGAGCAGTTCTTC.

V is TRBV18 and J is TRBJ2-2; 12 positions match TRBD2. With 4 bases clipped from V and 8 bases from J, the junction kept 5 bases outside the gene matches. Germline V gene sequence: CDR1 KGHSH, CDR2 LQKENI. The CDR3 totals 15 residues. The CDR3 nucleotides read TGTGCCAGCTCACAACGACTAGCGGGGGAAGGGGAGCTGTTTTTT. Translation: CASSQRLAGEGELFF.

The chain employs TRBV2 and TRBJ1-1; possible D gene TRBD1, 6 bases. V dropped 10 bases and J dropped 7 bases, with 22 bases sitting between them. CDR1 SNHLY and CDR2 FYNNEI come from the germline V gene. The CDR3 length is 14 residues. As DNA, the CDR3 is TGTGCCATAGGGACGGGGGCAGGGCCCTTTGAAGCTTTCTTT. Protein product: CAIGTGAGPFEAFF.

The CDR3 nucleotides read TGCGCCAGCAGCTTGGGGACGGAATTCACTGAAGCTTTCTTT. The encoded protein is CASSLGTEFTEAFF. V is TRBV5-1 and J is TRBJ1-1; D not resolved. V lost 0 bases to trimming and J lost 4 bases, with 10 bases between them. From germline, CDR1 is SGHRS and CDR2 YFSETQ. The CDR3 has 14 amino acids.

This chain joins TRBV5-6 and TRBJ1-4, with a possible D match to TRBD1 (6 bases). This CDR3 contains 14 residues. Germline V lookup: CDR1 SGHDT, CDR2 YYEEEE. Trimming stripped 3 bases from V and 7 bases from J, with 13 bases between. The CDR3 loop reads CASSWGTGSEKLFF. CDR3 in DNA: TGTGCCAGCAGCTGGGGAACAGGGAGTGAAAAACTGTTTTTT.

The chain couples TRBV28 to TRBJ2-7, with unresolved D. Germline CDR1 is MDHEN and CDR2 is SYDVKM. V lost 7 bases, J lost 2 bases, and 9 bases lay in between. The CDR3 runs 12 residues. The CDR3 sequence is CASTPRPYEQYF. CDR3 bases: TGTGCCAGCACCCCCCGTCCCTACGAGCAGTACTTC.

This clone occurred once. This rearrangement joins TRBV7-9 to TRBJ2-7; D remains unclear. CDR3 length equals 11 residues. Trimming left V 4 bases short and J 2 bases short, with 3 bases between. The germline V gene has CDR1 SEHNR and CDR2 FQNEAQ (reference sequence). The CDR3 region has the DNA TGTGCCAGCAGCTGGACCTACGAGCAGTACTTC. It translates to CASSWTYEQYF.

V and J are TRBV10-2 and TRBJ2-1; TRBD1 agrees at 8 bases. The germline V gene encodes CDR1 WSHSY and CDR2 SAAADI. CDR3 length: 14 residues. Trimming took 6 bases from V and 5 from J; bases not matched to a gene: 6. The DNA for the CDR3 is TGCGCCAGCAGGGACAGGGTTGGGGACAATGAGCAGTTCTTC. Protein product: CASRDRVGDNEQFF.

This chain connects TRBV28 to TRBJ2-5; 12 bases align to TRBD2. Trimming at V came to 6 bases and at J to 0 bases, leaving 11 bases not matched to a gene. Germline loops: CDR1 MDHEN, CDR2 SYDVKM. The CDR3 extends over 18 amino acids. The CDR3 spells CASSTSGRPFFYQETQYF. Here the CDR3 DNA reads TGTGCCAGCAGCACTAGCGGGAGGCCGTTTTTCTACCAAGAGACCCAGTACTTC.

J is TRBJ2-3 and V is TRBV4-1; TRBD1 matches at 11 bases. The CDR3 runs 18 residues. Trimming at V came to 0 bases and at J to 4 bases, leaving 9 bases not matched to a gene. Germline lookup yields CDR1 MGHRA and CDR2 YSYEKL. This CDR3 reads CASSQDPPGQGAADTQYF. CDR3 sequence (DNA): TGCGCCAGCAGCCAAGATCCTCCAGGACAGGGGGCTGCAGATACGCAGTATTTT.